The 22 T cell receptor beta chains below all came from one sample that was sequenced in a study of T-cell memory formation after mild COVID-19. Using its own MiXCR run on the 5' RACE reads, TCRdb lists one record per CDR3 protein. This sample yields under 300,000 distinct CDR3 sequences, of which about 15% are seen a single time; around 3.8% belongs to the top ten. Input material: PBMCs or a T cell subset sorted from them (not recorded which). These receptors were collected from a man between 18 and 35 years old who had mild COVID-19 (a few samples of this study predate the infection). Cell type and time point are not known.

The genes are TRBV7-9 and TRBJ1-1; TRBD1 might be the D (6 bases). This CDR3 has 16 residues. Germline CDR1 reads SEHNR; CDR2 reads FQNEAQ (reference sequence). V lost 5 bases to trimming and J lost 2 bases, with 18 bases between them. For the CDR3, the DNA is TGTGCCAGCAGCCCAGTGGGCACAGGGAGAAACACTGAAGCTTTCTTT. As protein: CASSPVGTGRNTEAFF.

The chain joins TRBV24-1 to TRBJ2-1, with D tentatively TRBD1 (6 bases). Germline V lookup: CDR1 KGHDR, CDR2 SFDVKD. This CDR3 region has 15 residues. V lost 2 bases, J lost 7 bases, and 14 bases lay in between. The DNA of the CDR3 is TGTGCCACCAGTGATTGGCGTCAGGGGCAGAATGAGCAGTTCTTC. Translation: CATSDWRQGQNEQFF.

CDR3 amino acids: CASSLEGRGWNQPQHF. In DNA form, the CDR3 reads TGTGCCAGCAGCTTAGAAGGTCGGGGGTGGAATCAGCCCCAGCATTTT. The rearrangement links TRBV7-2 to TRBJ1-5; D is possibly TRBD1 (5 bases). Trimming pared 1 base from V and 4 bases from J, leaving 14 bases between. The CDR3 covers 16 residues. CDR1 is SGHTA, CDR2 FQGNSA, per germline.

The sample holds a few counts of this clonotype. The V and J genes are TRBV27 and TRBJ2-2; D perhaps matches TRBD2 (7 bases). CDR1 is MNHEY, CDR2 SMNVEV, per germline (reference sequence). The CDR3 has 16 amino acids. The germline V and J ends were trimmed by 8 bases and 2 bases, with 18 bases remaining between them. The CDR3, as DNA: TGTGCCAGCCACTTGGGGGCTAGCGGAAACACCGGGGAGCTGTTTTTT. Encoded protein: CASHLGASGNTGELFF.

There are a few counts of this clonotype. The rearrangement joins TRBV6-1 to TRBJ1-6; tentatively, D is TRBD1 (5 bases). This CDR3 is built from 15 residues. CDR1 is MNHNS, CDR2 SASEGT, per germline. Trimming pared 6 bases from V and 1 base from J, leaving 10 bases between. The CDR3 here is CASRGESSYNSPLHF. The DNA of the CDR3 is TGTGCCAGCAGGGGGGAGAGTTCCTATAATTCACCCCTCCACTTT.

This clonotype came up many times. The CDR3 sequence: CASSLPPGHPSYEQYF. In DNA form, the CDR3 reads TGTGCCAGCAGCTTACCCCCGGGACACCCCTCCTACGAGCAGTACTTC. V gene TRBV7-9 combines with J gene TRBJ2-7; D possibly corresponds to TRBD1 (6 bases). V gave up 2 bases and J gave up 0 bases, with 14 bases separating them. The CDR3 extends over 16 amino acids. CDR1 and CDR2 from the germline V gene are SEHNR and FQNEAQ (reference sequence).

CDR3 DNA: TGTGCCAGCAGTTTACGTGGGGGGGCTAGCACAGATACGCAGTATTTT. Amino acid sequence: CASSLRGGASTDTQYF. J is TRBJ2-3 and V is TRBV27, with D perhaps matching TRBD2 (7 bases). Looked up from germline, CDR1 is MNHEY and CDR2 is SMNVEV (reference sequence). The V end lost 2 bases, the J end lost 0 bases, and 12 bases lay between the germline ends. This CDR3 spans 16 amino acids.

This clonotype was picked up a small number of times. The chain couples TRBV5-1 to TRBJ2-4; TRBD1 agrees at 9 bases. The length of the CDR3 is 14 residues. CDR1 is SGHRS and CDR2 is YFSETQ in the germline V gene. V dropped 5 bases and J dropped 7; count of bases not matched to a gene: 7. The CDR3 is CASSSGTGLNIQYF. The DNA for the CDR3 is TGCGCCAGCAGTTCCGGGACAGGGCTTAACATTCAGTACTTC.

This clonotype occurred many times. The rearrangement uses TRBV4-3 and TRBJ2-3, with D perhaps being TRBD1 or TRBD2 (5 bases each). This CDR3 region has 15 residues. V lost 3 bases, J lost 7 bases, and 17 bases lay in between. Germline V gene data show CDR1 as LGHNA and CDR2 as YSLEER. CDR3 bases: TGCGCCAGCAGCCAGTCCCGGGACCCTCCTTATACGCAGTATTTT. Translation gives CASSQSRDPPYTQYF.

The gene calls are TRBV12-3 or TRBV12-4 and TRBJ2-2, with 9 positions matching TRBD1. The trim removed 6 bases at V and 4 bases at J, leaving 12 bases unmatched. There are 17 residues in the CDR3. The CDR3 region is CASRPATGGVSTGELFF. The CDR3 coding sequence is TGTGCCAGCAGGCCCGCCACAGGGGGCGTATCCACCGGGGAGCTGTTTTTT.

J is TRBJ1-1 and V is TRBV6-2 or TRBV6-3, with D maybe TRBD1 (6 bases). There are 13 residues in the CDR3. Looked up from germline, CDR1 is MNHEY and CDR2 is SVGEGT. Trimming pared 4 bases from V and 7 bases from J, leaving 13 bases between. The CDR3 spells CASSFIDRREAFF. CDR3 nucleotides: TGTGCCAGCAGTTTCATAGACAGGCGTGAAGCTTTCTTT.

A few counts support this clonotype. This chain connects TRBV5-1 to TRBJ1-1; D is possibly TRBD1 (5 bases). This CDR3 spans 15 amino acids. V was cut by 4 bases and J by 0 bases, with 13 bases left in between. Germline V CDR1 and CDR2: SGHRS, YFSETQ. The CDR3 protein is CASSDSRALNTEAFF. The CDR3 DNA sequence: TGCGCCAGCAGCGATTCCAGGGCCTTGAACACTGAAGCTTTCTTT.

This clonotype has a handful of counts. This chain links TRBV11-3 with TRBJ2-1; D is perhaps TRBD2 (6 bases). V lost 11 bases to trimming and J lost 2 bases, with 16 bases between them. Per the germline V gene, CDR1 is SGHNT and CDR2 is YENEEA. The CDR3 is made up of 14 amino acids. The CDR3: CAGGVGIPYNEQFF. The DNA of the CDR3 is TGTGCCGGAGGGGTCGGAATCCCCTACAATGAGCAGTTCTTC.

This CDR3 reads CASSPGLPNYGYTF. The CDR3 DNA is TGTGCCAGCAGCCCCGGACTCCCTAACTATGGCTACACCTTC. The V and J genes are TRBV14 and TRBJ1-2; D unclear. Trimming removed 4 bases from V and 0 bases from J, with 9 bases in between. The germline CDR1 and CDR2 sequences are SGHDN and FVKESK. CDR3 length equals 14 residues.

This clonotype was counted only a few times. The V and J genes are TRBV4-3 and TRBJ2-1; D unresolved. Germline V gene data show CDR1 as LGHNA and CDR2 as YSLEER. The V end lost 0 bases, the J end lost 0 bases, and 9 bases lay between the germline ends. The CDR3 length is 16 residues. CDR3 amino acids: CASSQDWPFSYNEQFF. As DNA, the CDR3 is TGCGCCAGCAGCCAAGATTGGCCTTTCTCCTACAATGAGCAGTTCTTC.

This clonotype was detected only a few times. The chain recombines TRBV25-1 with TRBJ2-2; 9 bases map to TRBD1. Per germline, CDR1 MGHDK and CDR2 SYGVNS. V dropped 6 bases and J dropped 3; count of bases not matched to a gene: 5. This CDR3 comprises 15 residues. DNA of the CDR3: TGTGCCAGCAGGACCGGGACAGGGCACACCGGGGAGCTGTTTTTT. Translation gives CASRTGTGHTGELFF.

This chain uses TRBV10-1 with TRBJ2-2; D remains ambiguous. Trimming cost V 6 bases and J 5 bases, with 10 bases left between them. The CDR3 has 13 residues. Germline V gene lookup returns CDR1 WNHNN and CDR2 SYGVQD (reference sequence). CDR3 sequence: CASSPSPTGELFF. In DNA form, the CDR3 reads TGCGCCAGCAGCCCGTCTCCAACCGGGGAGCTGTTTTTT.

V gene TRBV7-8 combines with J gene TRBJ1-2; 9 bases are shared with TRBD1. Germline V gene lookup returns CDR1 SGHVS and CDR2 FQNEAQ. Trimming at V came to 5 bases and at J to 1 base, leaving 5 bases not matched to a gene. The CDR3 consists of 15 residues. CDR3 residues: CASSKYRGLNYGYTF. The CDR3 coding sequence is TGTGCCAGCAGCAAGTACAGGGGGCTTAACTATGGCTACACCTTC.

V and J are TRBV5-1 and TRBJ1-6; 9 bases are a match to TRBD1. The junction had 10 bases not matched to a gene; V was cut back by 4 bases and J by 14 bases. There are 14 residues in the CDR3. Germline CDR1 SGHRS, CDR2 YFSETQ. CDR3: CASSPDRGDGTLHF. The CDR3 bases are TGCGCCAGCAGCCCCGACAGGGGGGACGGTACCCTCCACTTT.

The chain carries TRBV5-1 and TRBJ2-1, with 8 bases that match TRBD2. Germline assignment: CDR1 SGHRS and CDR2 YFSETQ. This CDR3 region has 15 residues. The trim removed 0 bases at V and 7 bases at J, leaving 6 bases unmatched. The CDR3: CASSLASLAVNEQFF. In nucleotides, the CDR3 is TGCGCCAGCAGCTTGGCCTCACTAGCGGTAAATGAGCAGTTCTTC. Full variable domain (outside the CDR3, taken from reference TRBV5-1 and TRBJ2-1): KAGVTQTPRYLIKTRGQQVTLSCSPISGHRSVSWYQQTPGQGLQFLFEYFSETQRNKGNFPGRFSGRQFSNSRSEMNVSTLELGDSALYLCASSLASLAVNEQFFGPGTRLTVL.

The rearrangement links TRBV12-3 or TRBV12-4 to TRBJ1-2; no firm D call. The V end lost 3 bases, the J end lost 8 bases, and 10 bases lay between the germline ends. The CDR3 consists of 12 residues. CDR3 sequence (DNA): TGTGCCAGCAGTTTGAGGGCGGAGGGCTACACCTTC. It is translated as CASSLRAEGYTF.

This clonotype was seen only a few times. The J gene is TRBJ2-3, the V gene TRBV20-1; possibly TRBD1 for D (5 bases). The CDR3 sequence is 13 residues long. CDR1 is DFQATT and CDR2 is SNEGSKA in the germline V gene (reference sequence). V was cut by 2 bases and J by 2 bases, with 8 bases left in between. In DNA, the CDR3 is TGCAGTGCTAGACAGGGTAACACAGATACGCAGTATTTT. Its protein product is CSARQGNTDTQYF.